This T cell receptor beta chain was captured by sequencing in a study of control samples from healthy donors and cancer patients. The CDR3 contains 14 residues. The V gene's germline CDR1 is MRHNA and CDR2 SNTAGT. Trimming pared 4 bases from V and 2 bases from J, leaving 12 bases between. Measured with immunoSEQ multiplex PCR; TCRdb has only the in-frame clones, and not every one. The sample comprises some 120,000 clones, 85% to 95% of which are singletons, and 3.5% to 4% rests with the top ten. The sample was blood. The TCR sequence derives from a man younger than 40 in good health. The chain uses TRBV6-4 and TRBJ2-7; maybe TRBD1 (5 bases). The DNA of the CDR3 is TGTGCCAGCAGTGCCCACAGGCGGACCTACGAGCAGTACTTC. Amino acid sequence: CASSAHRRTYEQYF.